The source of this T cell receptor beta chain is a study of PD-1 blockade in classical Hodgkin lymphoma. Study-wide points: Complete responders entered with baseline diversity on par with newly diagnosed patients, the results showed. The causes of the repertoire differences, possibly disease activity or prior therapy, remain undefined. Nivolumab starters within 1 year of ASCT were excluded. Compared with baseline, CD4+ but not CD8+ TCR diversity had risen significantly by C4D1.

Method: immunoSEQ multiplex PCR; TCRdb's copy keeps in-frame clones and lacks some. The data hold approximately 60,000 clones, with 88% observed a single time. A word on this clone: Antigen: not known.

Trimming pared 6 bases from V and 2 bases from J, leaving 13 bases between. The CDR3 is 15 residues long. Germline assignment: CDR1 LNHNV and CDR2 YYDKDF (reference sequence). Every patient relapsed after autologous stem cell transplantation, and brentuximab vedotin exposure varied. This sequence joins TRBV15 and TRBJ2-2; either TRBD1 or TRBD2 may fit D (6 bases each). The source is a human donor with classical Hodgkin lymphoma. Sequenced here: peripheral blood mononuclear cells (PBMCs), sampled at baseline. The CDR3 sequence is CATRGAGQNTGELFF. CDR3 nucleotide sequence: TGTGCCACCAGGGGTGCGGGACAAAACACCGGGGAGCTGTTTTTT.